These 21 T cell receptor beta chains came from one sample sequenced in a study of blood T cell repertoires in COVID-19. Repertoires were generated with immunoSEQ multiplex PCR, while TCRdb's copy carries only in-frame clones and drops some. The profile shows 200,000 to 300,000 clones, roughly 91% of them singletons. Sequenced sample: peripheral blood. The source of these receptors is a woman aged 40 to 49 who had recovered from COVID-19.

The CDR3 bases are TGCGCCAGCAGCTCTGGAGGAGCCGGCGGCGAGCAGTACTTC. Encoded protein: CASSSGGAGGEQYF. V gene TRBV5-1 combines with J gene TRBJ2-7; D may be TRBD2 (5 bases). Per the germline V gene, CDR1 is SGHRS and CDR2 is YFSETQ. Trimming took off 3 bases at V and 6 bases at J, with 16 bases between the two ends. This CDR3 has 14 residues.

This clone was seen a handful of times. The rearrangement uses TRBV4-1 and TRBJ1-4; possibly TRBD1 for D (6 bases). Trimming stripped 4 bases from V and 7 bases from J, with 16 bases between. Per the germline V gene, CDR1 is MGHRA and CDR2 is YSYEKL. This CDR3 spans 15 amino acids. CDR3: CASSPPGTKLEKLFF. The CDR3 nucleotides read TGCGCCAGCAGCCCCCCCGGGACAAAGCTTGAAAAACTGTTTTTT.

The rearrangement links TRBV7-3 to TRBJ2-7; TRBD1 agrees at 7 bases. Germline trimming cut 5 bases from V and 6 bases from J; bases unmatched to any gene: 10. Germline V lookup: CDR1 SGHTA, CDR2 FQGTGA. The CDR3 contains 14 residues. The CDR3 region has the DNA TGTGCCAGCAGCCCCGGACTGACAGGGACCGAGCAGTACTTC. It encodes CASSPGLTGTEQYF.

This chain uses TRBV3-1 (or the pseudogene TRBV3-2) with TRBJ1-6; 8 bases map to TRBD1. J gave up 7 bases and V 4 bases, and 3 bases lay outside the gene matches. The V gene's germline CDR1 is LGHDT and CDR2 YNNKEL (reference sequence). CDR3 length: 14 amino acids. The CDR3 bases are TGTGCCAGCAGCCGCAGGGGGCCAAATTCACCCCTCCACTTT. Translation gives CASSRRGPNSPLHF.

The gene calls are TRBV4-3 and TRBJ1-5; 9 nucleotides match TRBD1. The length of the CDR3 is 15 residues. Germline lookup yields CDR1 LGHNA and CDR2 YSLEER. With 4 bases clipped from V and 5 bases from J, the junction kept 6 bases outside the gene matches. The CDR3 protein is CASSLRWTGDQPQHF. CDR3 DNA: TGCGCCAGCAGCCTCCGGTGGACAGGGGATCAGCCCCAGCATTTT.

J is TRBJ1-5 and V is TRBV6-6; 7 bases agree with TRBD1. Germline V gives CDR1 MNHNY, CDR2 SVGAGI (reference sequence). CDR3 length equals 13 residues. V shed 6 bases and J 5 bases; nucleotides not matched to a gene: 4. For the CDR3, the DNA is TGTGCCAGCAGGGACAGGTGGGATCAGCCCCAGCATTTT. The encoded protein is CASRDRWDQPQHF.

The rearrangement joins TRBV2 to TRBJ2-5; 15 bases are shared with TRBD2. Germline CDR1 reads SNHLY; CDR2 reads FYNNEI. The CDR3 loop spans 16 amino acids. J lost 5 bases, V lost 6 bases, and 7 bases had no gene match. CDR3 DNA: TGTGCCAGCAGACCCGGGACTAGCGGGAGGCGGGAGACCCAGTACTTC. It is translated as CASRPGTSGRRETQYF.

The J gene is TRBJ2-1, the V gene TRBV30; tentative D call: TRBD1 (5 bases). The CDR3 totals 13 residues. The V end was cut by 4 bases, the J end by 7 bases, with 14 bases between. The germline V gene encodes CDR1 GTSNPN and CDR2 SVGIG (reference sequence). CDR3 nucleotide sequence: TGTGCCTGGAATTCTGGGGCCGGGAATGAGCAGTTCTTC. Translation: CAWNSGAGNEQFF.

The chain joins TRBV6-6 to TRBJ2-7; possible D gene TRBD1, 5 bases. Trimming removed 0 bases at V and 2 bases at J, with 8 bases between. CDR1 and CDR2 from the germline V gene are MNHNY and SVGAGI (reference sequence). This CDR3 is built from 14 residues. Written as DNA, the CDR3 is TGTGCCAGCAGTTACTCGGGGCCCCCCTACGAGCAGTACGTC. Its protein product is CASSYSGPPYEQYV.

The DNA for the CDR3 is TGTGCCAGCTCACGGGACAGGGTCCTGAACACTGAAGCTTTCTTT. Translated: CASSRDRVLNTEAFF. V gene TRBV18 combines with J gene TRBJ1-1; 9 bases map to TRBD1. Looked up from germline, CDR1 is KGHSH and CDR2 is LQKENI. V lost 4 bases, J lost 0 bases, and 3 bases stayed unmatched. The CDR3 consists of 15 residues.

The chain carries TRBV3-1 (or the pseudogene TRBV3-2) and TRBJ1-6; TRBD1 might be the D (5 bases). Trimming left V 1 base short and J 5 bases short, with 12 bases between. CDR1 is LGHDT, CDR2 YNNKEL, per germline (reference sequence). This CDR3 is 16 amino acids long. This CDR3 is CASSQAGAGNNSPLHF. CDR3 DNA sequence: TGTGCCAGCAGCCAAGCCGGCGCAGGGAATAATTCACCCCTCCACTTT.

A remark on this clone: At the DNA level, this CDR3 is encoded by other sequences in the same sample as well. This chain's CDR3 is CASSRGDQPQHF. The CDR3 nucleotides read TGTGCCAGCAGCAGGGGGGATCAGCCCCAGCATTTT. J is TRBJ1-5 and V is TRBV12-3 or TRBV12-4, with TRBD1 identical over 7 bases. The trim removed 6 bases at V and 5 bases at J, leaving 1 base unmatched. The CDR3 has 12 residues.

The V gene is TRBV12-3 or TRBV12-4, the J gene TRBJ2-7, with TRBD1 matching 9 bases. V was clipped by 3 bases and J by 6 bases; unmatched bases: 3. The CDR3 covers 13 residues. CDR3 DNA: TGTGCCAGCAGTTTGGGACAGGGCGGCGAGCAGTACGTC. This translates into CASSLGQGGEQYV.

This CDR3 is CASSQFPGGLGAGELFF. DNA of the CDR3: TGTGCCAGCAGCCAATTCCCGGGGGGGCTCGGGGCCGGGGAGCTGTTTTTT. The V call is TRBV3-1 (or the pseudogene TRBV3-2), the J call TRBJ2-2, with 8 bases matching TRBD2. Germline V gene sequence: CDR1 LGHDT, CDR2 YNNKEL (reference sequence). After removal of 2 bases from V and 6 bases from J, the junction contained 11 bases not matched to a gene. The CDR3 has 17 amino acids.

This chain joins TRBV7-9 and TRBJ2-5, with a tentative D call TRBD1 (6 bases). This CDR3 is 13 amino acids long. Trimming cost V 5 bases and J 5 bases, with 12 bases left between them. Germline V gives CDR1 SEHNR, CDR2 FQNEAQ (reference sequence). The CDR3 loop is CASSRNTGETQYF. The CDR3 DNA is TGTGCCAGCAGCCGAAACACAGGGGAGACCCAGTACTTC. Complete variable domain (other parts from reference TRBV7-9 and TRBJ2-5): DTGVSQNPRHKITKRGQNVTFRCDPISEHNRLYWYRQTLGQGPEFLTYFQNEAQLEKSRLLSDRFSAERPKGSFSTLEIQRTEQGDSAMYLCASSRNTGETQYFGPGTRLLVL.

This chain connects TRBV5-8 to TRBJ1-2; 11 bases are shared with TRBD1. The trim removed 4 bases at V and 8 bases at J, leaving 7 bases unmatched. Germline V gene sequence: CDR1 SGHTS, CDR2 YDEGEE. CDR3 length equals 14 residues. CDR3 protein: CASSTGQGARGYTF. As DNA, the CDR3 is TGTGCCAGCAGCACCGGACAGGGGGCGCGGGGCTACACCTTC.

This clone occurred once. V usage is TRBV27 and J usage is TRBJ1-5; D is unresolved. Looked up from germline, CDR1 is MNHEY and CDR2 is SMNVEV (reference sequence). The CDR3 loop spans 14 amino acids. V shed 6 bases and J shed 6 bases, with 15 bases lying between them. The CDR3 DNA follows: TGTGCCAGCAGCCCGGGAGGGAGTAGTCAGCCCCAGCATTTT. It codes for CASSPGGSSQPQHF.

This chain connects TRBV10-3 to TRBJ2-2; D is ambiguous. The germline V and J ends were trimmed by 2 bases and 8 bases, with 9 bases remaining between them. CDR3 size: 13 residues. CDR1 is ENHRY, CDR2 SYGVKD, per germline. The CDR3 region has the DNA TGTGCCATCAGTGAGGTGGGCCCGGGGGAGCTGTTTTTT. It codes for CAISEVGPGELFF.

This clone was found once. The V call is TRBV6-5, the J call TRBJ2-3; 7 bases fit TRBD2. The CDR3 length is 15 residues. The germline gives CDR1 MNHEY, CDR2 SVGAGI. With V trimmed by 2 bases and J by 4 bases, 6 bases remained unmatched. The DNA of the CDR3 is TGTGCCAGCAGTTACGGCGGGAGTCATTCAGATACGCAGTATTTT. Protein: CASSYGGSHSDTQYF.

The V and J genes are TRBV25-1 and TRBJ1-3, with D possibly matching TRBD1 (5 bases). Germline CDR1 and CDR2: MGHDK and SYGVNS. This CDR3 is 17 amino acids long. The V and J ends lost 0 bases and 0 bases respectively, with 12 bases between them. The CDR3 is CASSEYLGRASGNTIYF. The CDR3 DNA reads TGTGCCAGCAGTGAATATTTGGGCAGGGCCTCTGGAAACACCATATATTTT.

This chain joins TRBV7-9 and TRBJ1-1; D gene unclear. There are 12 residues in the CDR3. Germline-derived CDR1 and CDR2 are SEHNR and FQNEAQ (reference sequence). Trimming shortened V by 5 bases and J by 5 bases, and 9 bases separated the two germline ends. The CDR3 DNA reads as TGTGCCAGCAGCCTCACGGGGACTGAAGCTTTCTTT. Its protein product is CASSLTGTEAFF.